This T cell receptor (beta chain) was recorded in a study of blood T cell repertoires in COVID-19. Sequenced by immunoSEQ multiplex PCR; TCRdb stores in-frame clones only, minus some. The sample carries around 450,000 clones, about nine tenths recorded once. Donors in Cohort 3 who had recovered were those with two negative PCRs, healthcare professional clearance, or resolution of their symptoms. Germline CDR1 and CDR2: ENHRY and SYGVKD. This CDR3 is 14 amino acids long. V trimming: 7 bases; J trimming: 6 bases; junction bases outside the gene matches: 11. The sample was PBMCs or T cells enriched from blood (not recorded which). This clonotype originated in a man aged 18 to 30 who had recovered from COVID-19. V and J are TRBV10-3 and TRBJ1-2; 7 bases map to TRBD1. DNA for the CDR3: TGTGCCATCACCCCCGGACAGGCCCCACATGGCTACACCTTC. Translation gives CAITPGQAPHGYTF.